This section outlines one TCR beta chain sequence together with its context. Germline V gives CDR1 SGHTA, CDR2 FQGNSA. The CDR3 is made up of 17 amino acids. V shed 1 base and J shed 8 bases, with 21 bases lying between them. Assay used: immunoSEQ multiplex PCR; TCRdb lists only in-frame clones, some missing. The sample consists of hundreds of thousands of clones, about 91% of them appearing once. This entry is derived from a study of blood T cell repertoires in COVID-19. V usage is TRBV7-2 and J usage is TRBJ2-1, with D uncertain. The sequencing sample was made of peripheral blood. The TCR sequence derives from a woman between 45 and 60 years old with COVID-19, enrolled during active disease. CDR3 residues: CASSLDRRLVMIDEQFF. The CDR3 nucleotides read TGTGCCAGCAGCTTAGATCGTCGGCTAGTAATGATCGATGAGCAGTTCTTC.